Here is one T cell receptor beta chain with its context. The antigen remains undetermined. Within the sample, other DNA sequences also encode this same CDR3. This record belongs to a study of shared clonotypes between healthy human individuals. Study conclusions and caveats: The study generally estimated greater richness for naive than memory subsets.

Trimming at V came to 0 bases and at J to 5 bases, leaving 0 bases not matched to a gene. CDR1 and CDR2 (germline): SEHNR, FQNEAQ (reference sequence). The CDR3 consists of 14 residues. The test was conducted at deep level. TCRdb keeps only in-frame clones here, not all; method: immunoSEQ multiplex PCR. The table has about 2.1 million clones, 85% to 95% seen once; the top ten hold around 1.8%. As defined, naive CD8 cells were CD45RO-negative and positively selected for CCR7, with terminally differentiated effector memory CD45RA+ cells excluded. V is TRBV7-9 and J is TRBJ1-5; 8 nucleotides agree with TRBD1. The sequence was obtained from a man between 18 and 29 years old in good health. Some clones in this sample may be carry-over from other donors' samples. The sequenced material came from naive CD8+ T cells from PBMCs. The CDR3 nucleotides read TGTGCCAGCAGCTTAGCGACAGGGGATCAGCCCCAGCATTTT. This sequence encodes CASSLATGDQPQHF.